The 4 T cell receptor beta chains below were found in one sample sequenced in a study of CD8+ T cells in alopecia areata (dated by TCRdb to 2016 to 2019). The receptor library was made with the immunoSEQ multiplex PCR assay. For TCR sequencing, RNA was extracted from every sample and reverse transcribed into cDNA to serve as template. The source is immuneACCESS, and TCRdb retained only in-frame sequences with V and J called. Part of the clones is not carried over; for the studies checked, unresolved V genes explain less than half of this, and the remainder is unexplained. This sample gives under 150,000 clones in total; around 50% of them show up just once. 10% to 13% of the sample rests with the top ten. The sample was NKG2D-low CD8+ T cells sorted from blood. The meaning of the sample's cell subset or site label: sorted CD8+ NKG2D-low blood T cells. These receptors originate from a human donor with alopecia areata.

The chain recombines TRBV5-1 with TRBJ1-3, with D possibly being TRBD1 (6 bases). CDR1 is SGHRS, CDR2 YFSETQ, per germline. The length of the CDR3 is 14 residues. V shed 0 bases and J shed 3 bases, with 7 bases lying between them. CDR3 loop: CASSLGTDGNTIYF. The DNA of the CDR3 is TGCGCCAGCAGCTTGGGGACAGATGGAAACACCATATATTTT.

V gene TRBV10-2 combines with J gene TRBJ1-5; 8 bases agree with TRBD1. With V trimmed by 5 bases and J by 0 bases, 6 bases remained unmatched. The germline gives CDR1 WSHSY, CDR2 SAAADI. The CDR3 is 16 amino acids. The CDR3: CASSSGTGHSNQPQHF. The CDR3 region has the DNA TGCGCCAGCAGTTCGGGGACAGGTCATAGCAATCAGCCCCAGCATTTT.

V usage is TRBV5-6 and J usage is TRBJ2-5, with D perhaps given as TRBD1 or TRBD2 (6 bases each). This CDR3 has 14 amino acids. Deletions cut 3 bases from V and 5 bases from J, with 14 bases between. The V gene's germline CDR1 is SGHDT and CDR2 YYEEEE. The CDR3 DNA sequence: TGTGCCAGCAGCTCCCAAGGGGGGCGTGAGACCCAGTACTTC. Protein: CASSSQGGRETQYF.

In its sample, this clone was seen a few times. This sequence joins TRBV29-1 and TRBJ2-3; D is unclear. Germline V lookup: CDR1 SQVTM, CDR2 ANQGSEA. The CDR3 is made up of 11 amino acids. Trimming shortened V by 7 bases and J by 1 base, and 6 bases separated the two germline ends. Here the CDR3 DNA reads TGCAGCGCTGAGGGCACAGATACGCAGTATTTT. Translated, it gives CSAEGTDTQYF.